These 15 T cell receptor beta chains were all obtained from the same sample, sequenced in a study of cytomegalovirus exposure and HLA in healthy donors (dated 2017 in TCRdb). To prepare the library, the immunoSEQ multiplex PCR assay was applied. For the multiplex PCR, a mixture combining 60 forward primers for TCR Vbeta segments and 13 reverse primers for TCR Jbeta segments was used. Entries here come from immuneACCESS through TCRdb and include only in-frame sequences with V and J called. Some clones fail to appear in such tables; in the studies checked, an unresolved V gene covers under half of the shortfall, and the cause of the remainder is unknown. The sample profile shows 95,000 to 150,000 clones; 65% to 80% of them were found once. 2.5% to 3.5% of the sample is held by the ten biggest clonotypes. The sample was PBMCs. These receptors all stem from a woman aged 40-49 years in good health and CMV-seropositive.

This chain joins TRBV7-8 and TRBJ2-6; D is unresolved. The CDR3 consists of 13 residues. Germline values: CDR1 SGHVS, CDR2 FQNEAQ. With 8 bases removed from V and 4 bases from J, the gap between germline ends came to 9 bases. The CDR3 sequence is CASQTVGANVLTF. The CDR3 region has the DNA TGTGCCAGCCAAACGGTGGGGGCCAACGTCCTGACTTTC.

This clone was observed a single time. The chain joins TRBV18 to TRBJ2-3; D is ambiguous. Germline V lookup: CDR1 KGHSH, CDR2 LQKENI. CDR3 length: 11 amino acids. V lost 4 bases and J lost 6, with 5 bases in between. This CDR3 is CASSLTDTQYF. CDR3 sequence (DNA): TGTGCCAGCTCACTTACTGATACGCAGTATTTT.

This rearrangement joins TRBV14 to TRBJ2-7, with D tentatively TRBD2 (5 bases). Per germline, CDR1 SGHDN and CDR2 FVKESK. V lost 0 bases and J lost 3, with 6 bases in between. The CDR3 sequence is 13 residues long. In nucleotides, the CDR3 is TGTGCCAGCAGCCAAGATGGAGGCTACGAGCAGTACTTC. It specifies CASSQDGGYEQYF.

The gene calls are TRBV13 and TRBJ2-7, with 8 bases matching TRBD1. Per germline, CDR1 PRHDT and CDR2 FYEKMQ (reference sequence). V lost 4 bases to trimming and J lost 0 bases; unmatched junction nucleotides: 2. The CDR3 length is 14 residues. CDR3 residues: CASSYGQGSYEQYF. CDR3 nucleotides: TGTGCCAGCAGCTACGGACAGGGCTCCTACGAGCAGTACTTC.

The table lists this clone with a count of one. The CDR3 bases are TGTGCCAGCAGCCTCACCGGGACAGGGTGGACTGAAGCTTTCTTT. Its protein product is CASSLTGTGWTEAFF. V and J are TRBV5-4 and TRBJ1-1; 9 bases agree with TRBD1. The CDR3 spans 15 residues. The J segment lost 5 bases and the V segment lost 4 bases, leaving 9 bases of the junction unmatched. Germline V gene sequence: CDR1 SGHNT, CDR2 YYREEE (reference sequence).

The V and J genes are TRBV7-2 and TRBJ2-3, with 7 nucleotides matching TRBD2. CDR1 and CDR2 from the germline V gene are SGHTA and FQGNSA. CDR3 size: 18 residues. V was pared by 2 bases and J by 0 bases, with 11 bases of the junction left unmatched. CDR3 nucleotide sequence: TGTGCCAGCAGCTTATTCCTAGCGGAGGCCGATAGCACAGATACGCAGTATTTT. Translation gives CASSLFLAEADSTDTQYF. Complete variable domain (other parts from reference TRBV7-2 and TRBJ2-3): GAGVSQSPSNKVTEKGKDVELRCDPISGHTALYWYRQSLGQGLEFLIYFQGNSAPDKSGLPSDRFSAERTGGSVSTLTIQRTQQEDSAVYLCASSLFLAEADSTDTQYFGPGTRLTVL.

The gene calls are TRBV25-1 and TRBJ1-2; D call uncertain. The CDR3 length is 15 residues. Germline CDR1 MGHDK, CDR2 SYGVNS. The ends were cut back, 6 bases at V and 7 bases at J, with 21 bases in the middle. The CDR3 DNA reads TGTGCCAGCAGAGCTCCTTCGTCTTACTCGGGTGGCTACACCTTC. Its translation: CASRAPSSYSGGYTF.

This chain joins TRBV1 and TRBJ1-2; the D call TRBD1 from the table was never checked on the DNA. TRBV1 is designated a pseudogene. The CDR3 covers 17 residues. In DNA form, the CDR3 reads TGCACCAGCAGCCATCCCCGCGACAGGCGATCTAACTATGGCTACACCTTC. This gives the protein CTSSHPRDRRSNYGYTF.

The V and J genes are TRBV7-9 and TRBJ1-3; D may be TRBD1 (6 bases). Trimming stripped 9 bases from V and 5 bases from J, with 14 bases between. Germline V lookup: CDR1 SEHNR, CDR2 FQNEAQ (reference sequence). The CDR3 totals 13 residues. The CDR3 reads CASGAGERNTIYF. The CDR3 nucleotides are TGTGCCAGTGGAGCAGGGGAAAGAAACACCATATATTTT.

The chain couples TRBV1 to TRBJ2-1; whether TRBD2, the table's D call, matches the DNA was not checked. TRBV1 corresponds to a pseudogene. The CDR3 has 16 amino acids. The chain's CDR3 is CTSSQDPASGPNEQFF. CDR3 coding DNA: TGCACCAGCAGCCAAGATCCGGCTAGCGGACCCAATGAGCAGTTCTTC.

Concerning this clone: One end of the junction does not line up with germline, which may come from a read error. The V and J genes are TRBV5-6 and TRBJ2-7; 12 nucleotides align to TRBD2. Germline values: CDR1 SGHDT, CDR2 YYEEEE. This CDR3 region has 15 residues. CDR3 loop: CASSIGLAGNYERYF. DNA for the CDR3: TGTGCCAGCAGCATCGGACTAGCGGGAAACTACGAGCGGTACTTC.

The CDR3 DNA follows: TGTGCCAGCAGCTACACAGGGAAGGGTGAAAAACTGTTTTTT. It translates to CASSYTGKGEKLFF. The chain couples TRBV11-2 to TRBJ1-4, with D possibly TRBD1 on 6 matching bases. From germline, CDR1 is SGHAT and CDR2 FQNNGV. This CDR3 region has 14 residues. The ends were cut back, 4 bases at V and 7 bases at J, with 13 bases in the middle. The whole variable domain, filled in from reference TRBV11-2 and TRBJ1-4, reads EAGVAQSPRYKIIEKRQSVAFWCNPISGHATLYWYQQILGQGPKLLIQFQNNGVVDDSQLPKDRFSAERLKGVDSTLKIQPAKLEDSAVYLCASSYTGKGEKLFFGSGTQLSVL.

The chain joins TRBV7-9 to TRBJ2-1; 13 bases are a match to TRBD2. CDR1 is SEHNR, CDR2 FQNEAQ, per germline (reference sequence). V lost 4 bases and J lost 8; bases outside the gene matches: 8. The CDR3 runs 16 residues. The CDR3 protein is CASSSTGLAGEDEQFF. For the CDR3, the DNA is TGTGCCAGCAGCTCGACTGGACTAGCGGGAGAGGATGAGCAGTTCTTC.

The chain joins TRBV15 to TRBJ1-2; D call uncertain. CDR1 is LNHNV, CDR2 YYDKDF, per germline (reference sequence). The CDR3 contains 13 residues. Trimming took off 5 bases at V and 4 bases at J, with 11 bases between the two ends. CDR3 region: CATSSRGVYGYTF. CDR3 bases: TGTGCCACCAGCTCTCGCGGGGTCTATGGCTACACCTTC.

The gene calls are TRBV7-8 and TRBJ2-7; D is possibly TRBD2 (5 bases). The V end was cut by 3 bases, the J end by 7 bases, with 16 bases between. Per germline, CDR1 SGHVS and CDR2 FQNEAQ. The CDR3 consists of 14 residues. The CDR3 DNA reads TGTGCCAGCAGCTTTGGAACTAGATCGGGAGAGCAGTACTTC. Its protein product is CASSFGTRSGEQYF. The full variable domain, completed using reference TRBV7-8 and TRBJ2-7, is GAGVSQSPRYKVAKRGQDVALRCDPISGHVSLFWYQQALGQGPEFLTYFQNEAQLDKSGLPSDRFFAERPEGSVSTLKIQRTQQEDSAVYLCASSFGTRSGEQYFGPGTRLTVT.